Below, 20 T cell receptor beta chains from the same sample are listed, as sequenced in a study of cytomegalovirus exposure and HLA in healthy donors. The PCR made use of 60 Vbeta and 13 Jbeta primers. Assay: immunoSEQ multiplex PCR; the TCRdb copy retains only in-frame clones and omits some. Seen here are 75,000 to 100,000 clones, about 77% observed once, and the top ten hold around 3.5%. Sequenced input: PBMCs. These receptors were obtained from a man aged 35 to 55 in good health and CMV-seronegative.

V gene TRBV6-5 combines with J gene TRBJ1-1, with TRBD1 identical over 7 bases. V shed 7 bases and J 11 bases; nucleotides not matched to a gene: 7. CDR3 length: 11 amino acids. Germline V lookup: CDR1 MNHEY, CDR2 SVGAGI. The CDR3 bases are TGTGCCAGCACTAGGGGGCGCGAGGCTTTCTTT. It codes for CASTRGREAFF.

The rearrangement joins TRBV30 to TRBJ1-2; the match to TRBD1 covers 7 bases. CDR3 length equals 14 residues. The junction had 7 bases not matched to a gene; V was cut back by 4 bases and J by 2 bases. Germline CDR1 is GTSNPN and CDR2 is SVGIG (reference sequence). As DNA, the CDR3 is TGTGCCTGGACCAGGACAGGCTTGAACTATGGCTACACCTTC. Translation: CAWTRTGLNYGYTF.

This clone came up a few times. The chain couples TRBV6-1 to TRBJ2-7; 8 bases fit TRBD1. J was trimmed by 13 bases and V by 10 bases; bases with no gene match: 15. The CDR3 runs to 12 residues. Germline assignment: CDR1 MNHNS and CDR2 SASEGT. CDR3 sequence reads: CATTDRVWSVYF. Written as DNA, the CDR3 is TGTGCCACCACGGACAGGGTGTGGAGTGTCTACTTC.

This chain uses TRBV29-1 with TRBJ2-1, with TRBD2 as a possible D gene (7 bases). The CDR3 has 12 residues. CDR1 and CDR2 from the germline V gene are SQVTM and ANQGSEA. V was cut by 7 bases and J by 7 bases, with 14 bases left in between. The CDR3 region has the DNA TGCAGCGCAAACAGGGAGGGGAATGAGCAGTTCTTC. Amino acid sequence: CSANREGNEQFF.

In its sample, this clone was seen a few times. The chain couples TRBV5-1 to TRBJ1-4; D is undetermined. The CDR3 totals 13 residues. Germline CDR1 SGHRS, CDR2 YFSETQ. V dropped 0 bases and J dropped 10 bases, with 10 bases sitting between them. The CDR3 bases are TGCGCCAGCAGCTTGGACGGGGAGGGAAAACTGTTTTTT. Translation gives CASSLDGEGKLFF.

The V gene is TRBV2, the J gene TRBJ1-1; perhaps TRBD1 as D (5 bases). The CDR3 has 14 amino acids. Germline V CDR1 and CDR2: SNHLY, FYNNEI. V shed 4 bases and J shed 0 bases, with 9 bases lying between them. The chain's CDR3 is CASSGARVNTEAFF. In DNA, the CDR3 is TGTGCCAGCAGTGGGGCCAGGGTGAACACTGAAGCTTTCTTT.

The chain employs TRBV20-1 and TRBJ1-1; D is unresolved. CDR1 and CDR2 from the germline V gene are DFQATT and SNEGSKA (reference sequence). This CDR3 spans 11 amino acids. The CDR3 coding sequence is TGCAGGCCCAACGGGAACACTGAAGCTTTCTTT. It codes for CRPNGNTEAFF.

The chain employs TRBV10-1 and TRBJ2-5, with 10 nucleotides matching TRBD1. The CDR3 totals 13 residues. J gave up 7 bases and V 4 bases, and 3 bases lay outside the gene matches. Per the germline V gene, CDR1 is WNHNN and CDR2 is SYGVQD (reference sequence). The CDR3 region has the DNA TGCGCCAGCAGTGGACAGGGGGCCGGGACCCAGTACTTC. This translates into CASSGQGAGTQYF.

CDR3 coding DNA: TGTGCCAGCAGCGCCAGACAGGGGGATAATTCACCCCTCCACTTT. Residues: CASSARQGDNSPLHF. The chain is built from TRBV7-9 and TRBJ1-6; 9 bases agree with TRBD1. Germline trimming cut 5 bases from V and 5 bases from J; bases unmatched to any gene: 4. The CDR3 is 15 amino acids. Germline values: CDR1 SEHNR, CDR2 FQNEAQ (reference sequence).

Only a few counts were recorded for this clone. This chain joins TRBV6-6 and TRBJ2-7; TRBD2 might be the D (5 bases). Trimming stripped 6 bases from V and 2 bases from J, with 17 bases between. Germline-derived CDR1 and CDR2 are MNHNY and SVGAGI (reference sequence). The CDR3 totals 15 residues. The CDR3 region is CASSSGKKLPYEQYF. The CDR3 nucleotides are TGTGCCAGCAGCTCCGGGAAAAAGCTCCCCTACGAGCAGTACTTC.

This chain connects TRBV2 to TRBJ1-5, with D perhaps TRBD1 (6 bases). Trimming pared 4 bases from V and 4 bases from J, leaving 8 bases between. The V gene's germline CDR1 is SNHLY and CDR2 FYNNEI. This CDR3 is built from 13 residues. CDR3 amino acids: CASSVDSNQPQHF. The CDR3 DNA sequence: TGTGCCAGCAGTGTGGACAGTAATCAGCCCCAGCATTTT.

The CDR3 is CASSRPTGTPLYEQYF. The CDR3 region has the DNA TGTGCCAGCAGTCGCCCGACAGGGACGCCCCTTTACGAGCAGTACTTC. This rearrangement joins TRBV28 to TRBJ2-5, with 7 nucleotides matching TRBD1. TRBJ2-7 explains the end of the DNA better; the J call may be wrong. Per the germline V gene, CDR1 is MDHEN and CDR2 is SYDVKM. The CDR3 sequence is 16 residues long.

The chain carries TRBV7-8 and TRBJ2-2, with TRBD2 matching over 14 bases. V lost 1 base, J lost 4 bases, and 2 bases stayed unmatched. Germline V lookup: CDR1 SGHVS, CDR2 FQNEAQ. The CDR3 runs to 17 residues. Written as DNA, the CDR3 is TGTGCCAGCAGCTTAGTTGGGACTAGCGGGGGCACCGGGGAGCTGTTTTTT. Its translation: CASSLVGTSGGTGELFF.

The J gene is TRBJ2-7, the V gene TRBV28; tentative D call: TRBD2 (5 bases). The CDR3 is 15 residues long. Germline values: CDR1 MDHEN, CDR2 SYDVKM. Between the trimmed V and J ends, which lost 4 bases and 0 bases, there was a span of 13 bases. In DNA, the CDR3 is TGTGCCAGCAGTTCCCCCCGGGGTGCCTCCTACGAGCAGTACTTC. Amino acids: CASSSPRGASYEQYF.

The chain carries TRBV28 and TRBJ2-5; TRBD1 matches at 8 bases. Germline CDR1 is MDHEN and CDR2 is SYDVKM. V lost 3 bases, J lost 4 bases, and 13 bases stayed unmatched. The CDR3 consists of 17 residues. The CDR3 DNA reads TGTGCCAGCAGTTTTTCCTCCAGGGGGCGGGTAGGAGAGACCCAGTACTTC. Protein product: CASSFSSRGRVGETQYF.

This clone was counted a few times. The rearrangement uses TRBV28 and TRBJ2-6; tentative D call: TRBD2 (7 bases). CDR1 is MDHEN and CDR2 is SYDVKM in the germline V gene. V shed 4 bases and J shed 0 bases, with 16 bases lying between them. The CDR3 contains 18 residues. CDR3 in DNA: TGTGCCAGCAGTTCCCCTAGGGGGGGACACTCTGGGGCCAACGTCCTGACTTTC. Translating it yields CASSSPRGGHSGANVLTF. The variable domain in full, with the rest retrieved from reference TRBV28 and TRBJ2-6, is DVKVTQSSRYLVKRTGEKVFLECVQDMDHENMFWYRQDPGLGLRLIYFSYDVKMKEKGDIPEGYSVSREKKERFSLILESASTNQTSMYLCASSSPRGGHSGANVLTFGAGSRLTVL.

This chain uses TRBV11-3 with TRBJ2-1; 14 positions agree with TRBD2. This CDR3 is built from 16 residues. The V gene end was trimmed by 1 base and the J gene end by 6 bases; junction bases not matched to a gene: 2. From germline, CDR1 is SGHNT and CDR2 YENEEA. The CDR3 region is CASSLGLAGGLNEQFF. For the CDR3, the DNA is TGTGCCAGCAGCTTAGGACTAGCGGGAGGGCTCAATGAGCAGTTCTTC.

The CDR3 spells CSVMGRNEKLFF. The CDR3, as DNA: TGCAGCGTCATGGGCCGCAATGAAAAACTGTTTTTT. The V gene is TRBV29-1, the J gene TRBJ1-4; D not certain. CDR1 is SQVTM, CDR2 ANQGSEA, per germline. Trimming removed 6 bases at V and 5 bases at J, with 10 bases between. There are 12 residues in the CDR3.

The rearrangement links TRBV6-5 to TRBJ1-2; D perhaps matches TRBD1 (6 bases). The CDR3 contains 11 residues. Trimming removed 7 bases from V and 6 bases from J, with 9 bases in between. Germline lookup yields CDR1 MNHEY and CDR2 SVGAGI. In DNA form, the CDR3 reads TGTGCCAGCAAGGCAGGGGATGGCTACACCTTC. Its translation: CASKAGDGYTF.

Turning to this clone: Within the sample, other DNA sequences also encode this same CDR3. The chain couples TRBV18 to TRBJ2-7, with unresolved D. V lost 3 bases and J lost 0, with 6 bases in between. Per the germline V gene, CDR1 is KGHSH and CDR2 is LQKENI. This CDR3 comprises 13 residues. CDR3: CASSPGSSYEQYF. The CDR3 DNA is TGTGCCAGCTCACCGGGCAGCTCCTACGAGCAGTACTTC.